This is a list of T cell receptor beta chains from one sample in a study of cytomegalovirus exposure and HLA in healthy donors. Data came from immunoSEQ multiplex PCR; TCRdb stores just in-frame clones and leaves some out. The sample shows under 150,000 clones, 85% to 90% of them seen only once. Sequencing input: PBMCs. Receptors originate from a man between 18 and 29 years old in good health and CMV-seropositive. The CDR3 runs from the conserved cysteine through the conserved F or W. The order of the fields is V gene, clone size, J gene, CDR3 protein. The size entry is marked missing in some rows and otherwise reads once, few, many or a size class.

TRBV9	NA	TRBJ2-2	CASSVISPGELFF
TRBV6-5	NA	TRBJ1-1	CASTLGRTNTEAFF
TRBV18	few	TRBJ1-2	CASSEGDYGYTF
TRBV2	NA	TRBJ1-2	CASSDQVDYGYTF
TRBV7-6	NA	TRBJ2-2	CASSLNTGELFF
TRBV7-9	few	TRBJ1-1	CASSPPLLSTEAFF
TRBV19	NA	TRBJ1-4	CASSIDKHSGQLFF
TRBV7-8	NA	TRBJ1-1	CASSRDSFNTEAFF
TRBV14	NA	TRBJ2-1	CASSRGWREDNEQFF
TRBV4-2	NA	TRBJ2-1	CASSQVGTSGANEQFF
TRBV19	NA	TRBJ2-2	CASSRSAGSGGELFF
TRBV6-5	NA	TRBJ1-1	CASSYGDRRTEAFF
TRBV7-2	NA	TRBJ1-2	CASSLRFPGQNAQFGYTF
TRBV7-9	NA	TRBJ1-2	CASTSWGANYGYTF
TRBV6-1	NA	TRBJ1-2	CASRGDRGRNYGYTF
TRBV29-1	NA	TRBJ2-7	CSVADSYEQYF
TRBV28	NA	TRBJ2-7	CASSLVRDRSYEQYF
TRBV2	NA	TRBJ1-2	CASTGQGRGYGYTF
TRBV10-2	NA	TRBJ1-2	CASSPQGDYGYTF
TRBV7-9	NA	TRBJ2-3	CASSSTQREGKTDTQYF
TRBV27	NA	TRBJ2-3	CASRTEYTDTQYF
TRBV1	NA	TRBJ2-1	CTSSPLGGRTHNEQFF
TRBV12-5	NA	TRBJ2-3	CASASTTSGDTDTQYF
TRBV19	NA	TRBJ1-3	CASSRRTGDGSGNTIYF
TRBV7-3	NA	TRBJ2-5	CASSLGTSGQETQYF